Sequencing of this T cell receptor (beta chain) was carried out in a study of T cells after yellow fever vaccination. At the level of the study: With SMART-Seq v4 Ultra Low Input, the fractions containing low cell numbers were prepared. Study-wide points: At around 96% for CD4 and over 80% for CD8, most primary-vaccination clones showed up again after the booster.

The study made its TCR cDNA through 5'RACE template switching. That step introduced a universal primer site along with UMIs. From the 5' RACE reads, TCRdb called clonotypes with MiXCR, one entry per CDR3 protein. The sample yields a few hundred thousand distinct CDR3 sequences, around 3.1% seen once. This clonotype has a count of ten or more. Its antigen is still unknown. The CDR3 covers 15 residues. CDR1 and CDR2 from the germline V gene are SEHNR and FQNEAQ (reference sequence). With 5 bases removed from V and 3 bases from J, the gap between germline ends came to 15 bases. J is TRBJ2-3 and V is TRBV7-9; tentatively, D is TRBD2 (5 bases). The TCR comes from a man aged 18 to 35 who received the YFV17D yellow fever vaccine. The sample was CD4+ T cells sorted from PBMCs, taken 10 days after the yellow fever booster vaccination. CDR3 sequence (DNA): TGTGCCAGCAGCCCCCCGGCGGGCAAAACAGATACGCAGTATTTT. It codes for CASSPPAGKTDTQYF.